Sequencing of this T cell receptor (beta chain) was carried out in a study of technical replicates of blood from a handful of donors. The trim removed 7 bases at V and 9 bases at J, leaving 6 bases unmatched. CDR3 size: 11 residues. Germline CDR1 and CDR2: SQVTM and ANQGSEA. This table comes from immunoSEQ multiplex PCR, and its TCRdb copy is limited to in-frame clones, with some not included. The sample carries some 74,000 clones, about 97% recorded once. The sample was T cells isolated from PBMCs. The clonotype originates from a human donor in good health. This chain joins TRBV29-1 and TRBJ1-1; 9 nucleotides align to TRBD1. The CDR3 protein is CSAIQGAQAFF. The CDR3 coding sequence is TGCAGCGCAATACAGGGGGCGCAAGCTTTCTTT.